The TCR beta chain under discussion was sequenced for a study of shared clonotypes between healthy human individuals. Findings and limits, study-wide: It was the non-shared clonotypes that had lower generation probabilities than clonotypes shared by all four donors. Deeper or shallower sequencing was expected to change how clonotypes are shared among donors.

Naive CD8 isolation took CD45RO-negative cells positively selected for CCR7 and excluded terminally differentiated effector memory CD45RA+ cells. As for this clone: Its antigen is as yet unknown.

V was clipped by 6 bases and J by 6 bases, with 16 bases between them. The CDR3 covers 14 residues. The germline CDR1 and CDR2 sequences are MNHNS and SASEGT. Each replicate PCR on the sorted subsets used 200 to 250 ng DNA (around 30,000 T cell genomes). Method: immunoSEQ multiplex PCR; TCRdb's copy keeps in-frame clones and lacks some. The data show some 1,900,000 clones, less than 95% seen once. The sequence came from a man in his late teens or twenties in good health. This chain connects TRBV6-1 to TRBJ2-3; no firm D call. Sequencing input: naive CD8+ T cells sorted from blood. The CDR3 region has the DNA TGTGCCAGCAGCGTTATACAATCTCGGGATACGCAGTATTTT. This codes for CASSVIQSRDTQYF.